Sequencing of this TCR beta chain was carried out in a study of T cell repertoires in cytomegalovirus infection. About the study: It was recently identified HLA-C-restricted and well-studied HLA-B-restricted CMV epitopes that the study used.

A single record per CDR3 protein comes from TCRdb applying MiXCR to the reads. The sample has some 800,000 distinct CDR3 sequences; roughly 33% are singletons. This clonotype was detected many times. Its antigen remains unidentified. The CDR3 contains 16 residues. CDR1 is SEHNR, CDR2 FQNEAQ, per germline (reference sequence). The trim removed 5 bases at V and 4 bases at J, leaving 12 bases unmatched. The sequence derives from a human donor in good health (CMV status not recorded). Some clones in this sample may be carry-over from other donors' samples. The rearrangement links TRBV7-9 to TRBJ2-3, with 7 bases matching TRBD2. The source material was cultured CD8+ T cells from PBMCs, sampled from culture after CMV antigen stimulation. CDR3 in DNA: TGTGCCAGCAGCATTGCTAGCGGTTTTGATCCAGATACGCAGTATTTT. This sequence encodes CASSIASGFDPDTQYF.